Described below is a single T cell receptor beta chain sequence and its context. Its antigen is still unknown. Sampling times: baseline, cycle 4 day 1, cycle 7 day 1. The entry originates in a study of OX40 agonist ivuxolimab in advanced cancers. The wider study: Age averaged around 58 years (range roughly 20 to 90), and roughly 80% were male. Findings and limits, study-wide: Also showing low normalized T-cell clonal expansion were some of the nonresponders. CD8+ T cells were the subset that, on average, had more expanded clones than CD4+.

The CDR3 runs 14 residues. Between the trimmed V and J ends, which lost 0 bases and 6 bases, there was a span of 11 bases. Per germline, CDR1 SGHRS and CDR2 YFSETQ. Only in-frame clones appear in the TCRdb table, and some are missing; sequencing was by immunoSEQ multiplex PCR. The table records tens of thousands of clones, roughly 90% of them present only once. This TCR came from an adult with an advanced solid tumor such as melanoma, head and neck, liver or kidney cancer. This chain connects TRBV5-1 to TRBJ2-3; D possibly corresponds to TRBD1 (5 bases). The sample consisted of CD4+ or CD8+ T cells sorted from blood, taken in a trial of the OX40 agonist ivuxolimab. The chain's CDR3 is CASSLEPGRDTQYF. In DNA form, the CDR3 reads TGCGCCAGCAGCTTGGAGCCAGGGCGGGATACGCAGTATTTT.